The 19 T cell receptor beta chains listed next were all sequenced from one sample in a study of blood T cell repertoires in COVID-19. Generated by immunoSEQ multiplex PCR, the TCRdb table keeps only in-frame clones and is missing some. The sample holds under 300,000 clones, approximately 82% seen once. The sample was peripheral blood. The receptors come from a young man who had recovered from COVID-19.

The chain links TRBV6-5 to TRBJ1-6; D remains unclear. The CDR3 spans 13 residues. From germline, CDR1 is MNHEY and CDR2 SVGAGI. Between the trimmed V and J ends, which lost 0 bases and 14 bases, there was a span of 11 bases. CDR3 nucleotide sequence: TGTGCCAGCAGTTACTCGAAGGGCGGGGCCCTCCACTTT. It yields the protein CASSYSKGGALHF.

The rearrangement links TRBV6-6 to TRBJ1-4; TRBD1 matches at 10 bases. This CDR3 comprises 16 residues. Trimming cost V 1 base and J 7 bases; bases outside gene matches: 6. Germline CDR1 is MNHNY and CDR2 is SVGAGI (reference sequence). The DNA for the CDR3 is TGTGCCAGCAGTTACTTAAAACGGGACAGGGGTGAAAAACTGTTTTTT. This encodes CASSYLKRDRGEKLFF.

V and J are TRBV12-3 or TRBV12-4 and TRBJ2-1; perhaps TRBD1 as D (5 bases). CDR3 size: 13 residues. V lost 4 bases and J 9 bases, leaving 13 bases between the germline ends. Here the CDR3 DNA reads TGTGCCAGCAGTTGGGGCGGTAGGGGTGAGCAGTTCTTC. This encodes CASSWGGRGEQFF.

V usage is TRBV9 and J usage is TRBJ2-1; 7 nucleotides line up with TRBD1. The germline CDR1 and CDR2 sequences are SGDLS and YYNGEE. CDR3 length: 14 residues. J gave up 0 bases and V 4 bases, and 1 base lay outside the gene matches. In DNA, the CDR3 is TGTGCCAGCAGCAGGACAGGCTCCTACAATGAGCAGTTCTTC. Translated, it gives CASSRTGSYNEQFF.

The chain combines TRBV3-1 (or the pseudogene TRBV3-2) with TRBJ2-3; weak D call: TRBD2 (6 bases). The V gene lost 4 bases and the J gene lost 5 bases, with 13 bases spanning the gap. The CDR3 contains 14 residues. Germline V gene lookup returns CDR1 LGHDT and CDR2 YNNKEL (reference sequence). CDR3 sequence: CASSRMGGVDTQYF. CDR3 sequence (DNA): TGTGCCAGCAGCCGGATGGGGGGTGTAGATACGCAGTATTTT.

About this clone: The junction does not match germline at one end; this may be a read error. This sequence joins TRBV7-8 and TRBJ2-5; the D gene is possibly TRBD1 (6 bases). Germline V gene data show CDR1 as SGHVS and CDR2 as FQNEAQ. CDR3 length: 12 residues. This CDR3 reads CACRGAQETQYF. The CDR3 bases are TGTGCCTGCAGGGGCGCCCAAGAGACCCAGTACTTC.

CDR3 DNA: TGTGCCAGCGGAACAGGGGGGACAGTTAACACCGGGGAGCTGTTTTTT. Its translation is CASGTGGTVNTGELFF. This chain links TRBV27 with TRBJ2-2, with 8 bases fitting TRBD1. V was pared by 8 bases and J by 2 bases, with 10 bases of the junction left unmatched. The CDR3 length is 16 residues. The germline V gene has CDR1 MNHEY and CDR2 SMNVEV (reference sequence).

This chain uses TRBV9 with TRBJ1-1; D gene unclear. V lost 0 bases to trimming and J lost 0 bases, with 15 bases between them. This CDR3 spans 17 amino acids. From germline, CDR1 is SGDLS and CDR2 YYNGEE. The CDR3 region has the DNA TGTGCCAGCAGCGTAGTACCTTTAGCGGGCCTGAACACTGAAGCTTTCTTT. Its translation is CASSVVPLAGLNTEAFF.

This clone occurred once. The V gene is TRBV21-1, the J gene TRBJ1-6. TRBV21-1 has pseudogene status. The CDR3 has 16 amino acids. The CDR3 DNA follows: TGTGCCAGCAGCCTACCCCCGAGGGTAAGAAGCTCACCCCTCCACTTT. This gives the protein CASSLPPRVRSSPLHF.

At least ten counts were recorded for this clone. Here the CDR3 DNA reads TGCATAAAGCATGAAGCTTTCTTT. Protein sequence: CIKHEAFF. This chain uses TRBV29-1 with TRBJ1-1; no reliable D call. The germline V gene has CDR1 SQVTM and CDR2 ANQGSEA. The CDR3 has 8 amino acids.

The chain combines TRBV6-5 with TRBJ2-2, with TRBD2 matching over 9 bases. With 4 bases clipped from V and 0 bases from J, the junction kept 3 bases outside the gene matches. The CDR3 extends over 16 amino acids. CDR1 and CDR2 from the germline V gene are MNHEY and SVGAGI. The CDR3 nucleotides read TGTGCCAGCAGTTTAAGCGGGGGGACGAACACCGGGGAGCTGTTTTTT. Its protein product is CASSLSGGTNTGELFF.

This clone has only one observation. The gene calls are TRBV5-4 and TRBJ1-1; tentative D call: TRBD1 (6 bases). V gave up 1 base and J gave up 1 base, with 11 bases separating them. The CDR3 consists of 15 residues. In germline, CDR1 is SGHNT, CDR2 YYREEE (reference sequence). CDR3 in DNA: TGTGCCAGCAGCTTGACAGGGCCTAAGAACACTGAAGCTTTCTTT. It translates to CASSLTGPKNTEAFF.

The chain is built from TRBV4-1 and TRBJ2-2; 9 nucleotides match TRBD1. The CDR3 extends over 17 amino acids. Unmatched junction bases numbered 13, after V lost 5 bases and J lost 6 bases. Germline V gene lookup returns CDR1 MGHRA and CDR2 YSYEKL. The CDR3 protein is CASSDEGQGVRAGELFF. The DNA of the CDR3 is TGCGCCAGCAGCGACGAGGGACAGGGCGTAAGGGCCGGGGAGCTGTTTTTT.

This rearrangement joins TRBV10-2 to TRBJ1-5; 9 bases map to TRBD1. The CDR3 is 14 amino acids. V trimming: 6 bases; J trimming: 5 bases; junction bases outside the gene matches: 5. The germline gives CDR1 WSHSY, CDR2 SAAADI. The CDR3 protein is CASRPGQGYQPQHF. The DNA of the CDR3 is TGCGCCAGCAGACCTGGACAGGGGTATCAGCCCCAGCATTTT.

This chain joins TRBV11-2 and TRBJ2-5, with D maybe TRBD2 (6 bases). Germline V gene lookup returns CDR1 SGHAT and CDR2 FQNNGV. The CDR3 loop spans 16 amino acids. With 4 bases removed from V and 5 bases from J, the gap between germline ends came to 20 bases. Here the CDR3 DNA reads TGTGCCAGCAGCTCCCGTTCGGCGGGTGGAGGGGAGACCCAGTACTTC. It encodes CASSSRSAGGGETQYF.

The rearrangement links TRBV21-1 to TRBJ2-6; the table names TRBD1, a call not compared with the DNA. TRBV21-1 is a pseudogene segment. The CDR3 covers 17 residues. The CDR3 loop reads CASSKERQDSGANVLTF. The CDR3 coding sequence is TGTGCCAGCAGCAAAGAGAGACAGGACTCTGGGGCCAACGTCCTGACTTTC.

The chain combines TRBV6-5 with TRBJ2-1, with D possibly being TRBD1 (5 bases). Germline V CDR1 and CDR2: MNHEY, SVGAGI. Trimming removed 7 bases at V and 0 bases at J, with 13 bases between. The CDR3 covers 15 residues. The CDR3 region is CASNLQVSSYNEQFF. The CDR3 nucleotides are TGTGCCAGCAACCTACAGGTGAGCTCCTACAATGAGCAGTTCTTC.

This clone has just a few counts. The gene calls are TRBV7-9 and TRBJ1-5; D is possibly TRBD1 (5 bases). Germline V lookup: CDR1 SEHNR, CDR2 FQNEAQ (reference sequence). The length of the CDR3 is 14 residues. The germline V and J ends were trimmed by 5 bases and 6 bases, with 14 bases remaining between them. The CDR3 DNA is TGTGCCAGCAGCCCATTGTGGGGCAGTCAGCCCCAGCATTTT. Amino acids: CASSPLWGSQPQHF.

The chain couples TRBV28 to TRBJ1-1; 9 bases map to TRBD1. V shed 5 bases, J shed 6 bases, and the junction held 16 bases outside the gene matches. There are 17 residues in the CDR3. Germline V gene sequence: CDR1 MDHEN, CDR2 SYDVKM. CDR3 bases: TGTGCCAGCAGTGCCTCACAGGGGGCGCTTCGTTTATCTGAAGCTTTCTTT. Its translation: CASSASQGALRLSEAFF.